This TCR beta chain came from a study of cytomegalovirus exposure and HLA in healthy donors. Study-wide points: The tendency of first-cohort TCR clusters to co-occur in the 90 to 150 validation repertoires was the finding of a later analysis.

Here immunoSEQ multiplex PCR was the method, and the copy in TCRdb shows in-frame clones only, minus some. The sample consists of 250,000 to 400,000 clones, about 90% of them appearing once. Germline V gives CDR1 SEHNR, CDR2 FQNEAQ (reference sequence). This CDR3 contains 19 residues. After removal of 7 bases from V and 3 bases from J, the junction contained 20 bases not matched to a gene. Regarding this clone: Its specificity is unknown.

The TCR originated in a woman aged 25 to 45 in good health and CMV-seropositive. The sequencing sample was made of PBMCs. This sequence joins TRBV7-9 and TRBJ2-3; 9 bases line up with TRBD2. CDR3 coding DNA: TGTGCCAGCACCCCCCGCTCCGGTCTAGCGGGGTCCGGGACAGATACGCAGTATTTT. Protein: CASTPRSGLAGSGTDTQYF. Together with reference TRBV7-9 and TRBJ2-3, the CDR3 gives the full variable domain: DTGVSQNPRHKITKRGQNVTFRCDPISEHNRLYWYRQTLGQGPEFLTYFQNEAQLEKSRLLSDRFSAERPKGSFSTLEIQRTEQGDSAMYLCASTPRSGLAGSGTDTQYFGPGTRLTVL.